One T cell receptor (beta chain) is described in this entry. The sample holds one count of this clone. The target of this receptor is not known. Base qualities were left out, and no much larger clone turns up one base away. This specimen comes from a study of shared clonotypes between healthy human individuals (dated by TCRdb to 2018 to 2021). With regard to the full study: Two women and a few men aged 18 to 49 years were included in the cohort. The study deeply sequenced blood TCR repertoires of about five healthy adults to estimate repertoire size and the extent of clonotype sharing between individuals. Libraries were prepared and TCR repertoires were sequenced by different laboratories using diverse techniques, in order to increase sequencing depth and limit assay-specific biases. Per donor, three plates each were used for CD4 naive and CD4 memory, two for CD8 naive, and one for CD8 memory. Leukapheresis yielded between about 0.9 and 9 billion PBMCs per donor.

Study-level results and caveats: Based on pairwise subsampling, the degree of clonotype sharing among donors was expected to be affected by sequencing depth. Sampling was restricted to blood, and TCR repertoires in tissues likely differ from the TCR repertoires found in blood. Compared with non-shared clonotypes, clonotypes shared by all four sorted-subset donors had higher generation probabilities. Rarefaction of sorted-subset datasets indicated incomplete sequencing despite the large sequencing depth. The small number of donors limited the genetic and exposure-history diversity represented. Across a few donors, around 5% of naive CD4, roughly 3.8% of naive CD8, about 2.3% of memory CD4, and approximately 0.42% of memory CD8 clonotypes were shared. Naive subsets generally had larger estimated clonotype richness than memory subsets.

The donors were healthy, HIV-negative adults who had no recently reported acute infections or vaccinations. Only Caucasian adults living in Nashville, Tennessee, USA were represented among the donors. CD4+ T cells were enriched by magnetic negative selection, after which naive cells were positively selected on CD45RA and the negative fraction was taken as the memory subset. After blood collection by leukapheresis, PBMCs were isolated using Ficoll-Histopaque density gradient centrifugation and then cryopreserved in the vapor phase of liquid nitrogen. Purity and quantity of every magnetically sorted T cell population were checked by analytical flow cytometry. From each sorted fraction, genomic DNA was isolated and quantified by UV absorbance on a Nanodrop 2000c. The CDR3 covers 15 residues, taking in both the cysteine and the phenylalanine. Solely the CDR3 DNA is kept, with 45 bases framed from the first base. CDR1 and CDR2 are drawn from the germline V gene (reference sequence): PRHDT, FYEKMQ. Cut back by 2 bases and 7 bases, the V and J ends lie 12 bases apart.

Using the deep immunoSEQ assay, TCR CDR3 regions were amplified from genomic DNA by multiplex PCR. For each cell subset, the extracted genomic DNA was distributed evenly across all wells of several immunoSEQ 96-well plates, and each plate served as one replicate. For sorted subsets, roughly 190 ng of genomic DNA, equivalent to 25,000 to 35,000 T cell genomes, went into each replicate PCR. Purified libraries were measured with a Qubit 3.0 fluorometer, size-checked on a Bioanalyzer 2100, and measured again with the KAPA Library Quantification kit. Every immunoSEQ 96-well plate was sequenced on a separate single-read 150-cycle Illumina NextSeq 550 flow cell. Per the authors' processing: Because the immunoSEQ output held only junctional sequences and lacked quality scores, the filtering could not match the filtering applied to full-length reads. Sequences were annotated with PyIR, a Python wrapper for IgBLAST v1.9, using IMGT germline references to assign V/J genes and CDR3. Reads were removed for weak V/J assignments (E-value above 1e-6), missing CDR3, stop codons, out-of-frame junctions, or ambiguous translated residues. V3J clonotypes were defined by identical inferred V gene, J gene, and CDR3 amino acid sequence. Percentage overlap between repertoires was calculated by dividing the number of shared unique clonotypes by the size of the smaller repertoire. Three approaches were used to assess repertoire richness: RTK rarefaction, the Chao1 estimator, and Recon v2.1 estimates of unobserved clonotypes. For all TCRbeta clonotypes obtained by the gDNA method from a handful of donors, generation probabilities were computed with OLGA. TCRdb re-hosts the immuneACCESS table, in-frame sequences only. Its copies lack some clones; in the studies checked, an unresolved V gene accounts for under half of them, and the cause for the rest is not known. V, J and clone size were drawn from that table, and D and trimming were deduced from the DNA. The sample table records 2 million to 2.5 million clones; approximately 94% of these occur just once. The ten largest clones add up to around 0.13% of the sample.

The rearrangement joined TRBV13 to TRBJ1-6; no D gene can be assigned with confidence. What was sequenced was naive CD4+ T cells sorted from blood. The sample's cell subset or site label is to be understood as: CD45RA+ positively selected. The TCR sequence derives from a man between 18 and 35 years old in good health. The CDR3: CASSLRNQVNSPLHF. The nucleotides read TGTGCCAGCAGCTTACGGAATCAAGTCAATTCACCCCTCCACTTT. Joined to the reference TRBV13 and TRBJ1-6 proteins, this CDR3 gives the full variable domain: AAGVIQSPRHLIKEKRETATLKCYPIPRHDTVYWYQQGPGQDPQFLISFYEKMQSDKGSIPDRFSAQQFSDYHSELNMSSLELGDSALYFCASSLRNQVNSPLHFGNGTRLTVT.